These 20 T cell receptor beta chains originate from one sample sequenced in a study of blood T cell repertoires in COVID-19. Sequenced by immunoSEQ multiplex PCR; TCRdb stores in-frame clones only, minus some. Of over 300,000 clones in the sample, around 91% were seen once. Input material: peripheral blood. The receptors derive from a man aged 18 to 35 with active or convalescent COVID-19.

The V call is TRBV27, the J call TRBJ1-1; a weak D match, TRBD1 (6 bases). V was trimmed by 2 bases and J by 4 bases, leaving 11 bases between them. This CDR3 spans 14 amino acids. Germline values: CDR1 MNHEY, CDR2 SMNVEV (reference sequence). This CDR3 is CASSLNLGGTEAFF. Here the CDR3 DNA reads TGTGCCAGCAGTTTAAATTTAGGGGGCACTGAAGCTTTCTTT.

The V and J genes are TRBV4-3 and TRBJ1-5, with 8 bases matching TRBD1. Looked up from germline, CDR1 is LGHNA and CDR2 is YSLEER. J lost 5 bases, V lost 4 bases, and 4 bases had no gene match. This CDR3 has 14 amino acids. The CDR3 spells CASSRNRGYQPQHF. In DNA form, the CDR3 reads TGCGCCAGCAGCCGAAACAGGGGGTATCAGCCCCAGCATTTT.

V is TRBV5-6 and J is TRBJ2-1; the match to TRBD2 covers 14 bases. Germline V CDR1 and CDR2: SGHDT, YYEEEE. The V and J ends lost 4 bases and 6 bases, in that order; junction bases with no gene match: 9. The CDR3 is 17 residues long. The CDR3 nucleotides read TGTGCCAGCAGCGGGGGCCGGGGACTAGCGGGAGCCAATGAGCAGTTCTTC. As protein: CASSGGRGLAGANEQFF.

The rearrangement links TRBV27 to TRBJ1-4, with 7 bases identical to TRBD1. Germline V gene lookup returns CDR1 MNHEY and CDR2 SMNVEV (reference sequence). The CDR3 extends over 17 amino acids. Trimming cost V 0 bases and J 0 bases; bases outside gene matches: 4. CDR3 loop: CASSLSYRGSTNEKLFF. For the CDR3, the DNA is TGTGCCAGCAGTTTATCTTACAGGGGATCAACTAATGAAAAACTGTTTTTT.

Here the CDR3 reads CASSDTVLSGNTIYF. In DNA, the CDR3 is TGTGCCAGCAGTGACACAGTCCTCTCTGGAAACACCATATATTTT. This chain joins TRBV2 and TRBJ1-3; D unresolved. There are 15 residues in the CDR3. The germline V and J ends were trimmed by 3 bases and 0 bases, with 9 bases remaining between them. CDR1 SNHLY and CDR2 FYNNEI come from the germline V gene.

The chain recombines TRBV19 with TRBJ1-1, with a possible D match to TRBD1 (6 bases). The CDR3 has 15 amino acids. V gave up 4 bases and J gave up 1 base, with 13 bases separating them. CDR1 is LNHDA and CDR2 is SQIVND in the germline V gene (reference sequence). In DNA form, the CDR3 reads TGTGCCAGTAGTACTCCCGGGACACCGAACACTGAAGCTTTCTTT. This encodes CASSTPGTPNTEAFF.

V is TRBV9 and J is TRBJ1-1; D uncertain. The CDR3 runs 13 residues. Germline loops: CDR1 SGDLS, CDR2 YYNGEE. V shed 2 bases and J shed 5 bases, with 10 bases lying between them. The CDR3 is CASSVQPGTEAFF. The CDR3 DNA is TGTGCCAGCAGCGTTCAGCCGGGGACTGAAGCTTTCTTT.

The chain uses TRBV5-1 and TRBJ2-3; no firm D call. The CDR3 has 12 amino acids. V was cut by 4 bases and J by 4 bases, with 7 bases left in between. Germline V lookup: CDR1 SGHRS, CDR2 YFSETQ. The CDR3, as DNA: TGCGCCAGCAGCCAAACAGCAGATACGCAGTATTTT. Protein: CASSQTADTQYF.

V usage is TRBV27 and J usage is TRBJ2-3; D may be TRBD2 (6 bases). CDR3 length: 14 residues. Trimming took 5 bases from V and 3 from J, leaving 12 bases between them. CDR1 and CDR2 from the germline V gene are MNHEY and SMNVEV (reference sequence). CDR3: CASSPPGVTDTQYF. CDR3 bases: TGTGCCAGCAGTCCCCCGGGGGTAACAGATACGCAGTATTTT.

V usage is TRBV6-5 and J usage is TRBJ2-7; possibly TRBD1 for D (5 bases). The CDR3 is made up of 16 amino acids. Germline assignment: CDR1 MNHEY and CDR2 SVGAGI. V dropped 4 bases and J dropped 2 bases, with 18 bases sitting between them. Written as DNA, the CDR3 is TGTGCCAGCAGTTCCCCGGCCCAGGGATTGCCCTACGAGCAGTACTTC. This translates into CASSSPAQGLPYEQYF.

The V and J genes are TRBV11-2 and TRBJ2-7; D ambiguous. The CDR3 loop spans 14 amino acids. CDR1 and CDR2 (germline): SGHAT, FQNNGV. V was pared by 1 base and J by 4 bases, with 11 bases between. Here the CDR3 reads CASSLASPRYEQYF. CDR3 DNA: TGTGCCAGCAGCTTAGCGTCACCTAGGTACGAGCAGTACTTC.

The gene calls are TRBV7-2 and TRBJ2-3, with 7 bases identical to TRBD2. The CDR3 totals 16 residues. V gave up 6 bases and J gave up 0 bases; unmatched junction bases: 9. CDR1 and CDR2 (germline): SGHTA, FQGNSA. CDR3 region: CASSTKRGSSTDTQYF. CDR3 DNA sequence: TGTGCCAGCAGTACGAAGCGGGGCTCTAGCACAGATACGCAGTATTTT. Complete variable domain (other parts from reference TRBV7-2 and TRBJ2-3): GAGVSQSPSNKVTEKGKDVELRCDPISGHTALYWYRQSLGQGLEFLIYFQGNSAPDKSGLPSDRFSAERTGGSVSTLTIQRTQQEDSAVYLCASSTKRGSSTDTQYFGPGTRLTVL.

This chain connects TRBV12-3 or TRBV12-4 to TRBJ1-2; D is ambiguous. The CDR3 covers 12 residues. V lost 7 bases, J lost 7 bases, and 13 bases lay in between. CDR3 nucleotide sequence: TGTGCCAGCACCTTCAAGTCCGGTGGCTACACCTTC. Protein product: CASTFKSGGYTF.

CDR3 sequence: CASSQAGQGYTEAFF. CDR3 DNA sequence: TGCGCCAGCAGCCAAGCTGGGCAGGGATACACTGAAGCTTTCTTT. V gene TRBV4-1 combines with J gene TRBJ1-1, with a possible D match to TRBD1 (5 bases). V shed 1 base and J shed 3 bases, with 12 bases lying between them. The CDR3 sequence is 15 residues long. Germline lookup yields CDR1 MGHRA and CDR2 YSYEKL.

In this sample, this clone turned up once. The chain employs TRBV6-5 and TRBJ2-7; D uncertain. This CDR3 has 13 amino acids. Trimming took 0 bases from V and 7 from J, leaving 10 bases between them. Germline CDR1 MNHEY, CDR2 SVGAGI. The CDR3 sequence: CASSYSASSEQYF. Written as DNA, the CDR3 is TGTGCCAGCAGTTACTCGGCATCTTCTGAGCAGTACTTC.

This clone was observed a single time. V gene TRBV29-1 combines with J gene TRBJ2-1; TRBD2 aligns across 8 bases. Looked up from germline, CDR1 is SQVTM and CDR2 is ANQGSEA. The length of the CDR3 is 12 residues. J lost 6 bases, V lost 3 bases, and 1 base had no gene match. The CDR3 region is CSVESGSNEQFF. DNA of the CDR3: TGCAGCGTTGAGAGCGGGAGCAATGAGCAGTTCTTC.

This chain connects TRBV5-6 to TRBJ2-1, with 11 bases fitting TRBD1. CDR3 length: 14 amino acids. V lost 2 bases and J lost 6; bases outside the gene matches: 1. Germline V gene data show CDR1 as SGHDT and CDR2 as YYEEEE. CDR3 region: CASSFGQGANEQFF. The CDR3 DNA reads TGTGCCAGCAGCTTTGGACAGGGGGCCAATGAGCAGTTCTTC.

The chain recombines TRBV19 with TRBJ1-2; 8 bases agree with TRBD1. With V trimmed by 5 bases and J by 8 bases, 10 bases remained unmatched. This CDR3 region has 14 residues. Germline CDR1 LNHDA, CDR2 SQIVND (reference sequence). The CDR3 DNA reads as TGTGCCAGTAGTCACTCGACAGGGGCTGGGGGCTACACCTTC. This encodes CASSHSTGAGGYTF.

This clone was observed a handful of times. V usage is TRBV6-2 or TRBV6-3 and J usage is TRBJ2-7, with 9 bases lining up with TRBD2. The V segment lost 2 bases and the J segment 2 bases; nucleotides outside the gene matches: 10. The CDR3 is 17 amino acids. Germline CDR1 reads MNHEY; CDR2 reads SVGEGT. The CDR3 DNA reads as TGTGCCAGCAGTTACAGGGCTAGCGGGGTCAATCCCTACGAGCAGTACTTC. Its translation: CASSYRASGVNPYEQYF.

The rearrangement uses TRBV6-5 and TRBJ2-3, with 7 bases identical to TRBD2. The CDR3 runs to 13 residues. Germline-derived CDR1 and CDR2 are MNHEY and SVGAGI. Trimming took 7 bases from V and 0 from J; bases not matched to a gene: 1. CDR3 residues: CASMRESTDTQYF. The CDR3 DNA follows: TGTGCCAGCATGCGGGAGAGCACAGATACGCAGTATTTT.